This note documents a single TCR beta chain sequence. The sample originates from a study of blood T cell repertoires in COVID-19. About the research overall: Acute-phase and convalescent COVID-19 samples originated in the United States, Italy and Spain.

Measured with immunoSEQ multiplex PCR; TCRdb has only the in-frame clones, and not every one. Among roughly 200,000 clones, roughly 89% were seen once, and the ten largest hold about 7%. CDR3 length: 15 residues. The V and J ends lost 6 bases and 0 bases, in that order; junction bases with no gene match: 6. Germline-derived CDR1 and CDR2 are MNHEY and SMNVEV (reference sequence). Sequenced: peripheral blood. The sequence was obtained from a man aged 35-49 years with acute or convalescent COVID-19. The chain combines TRBV27 with TRBJ2-5; 8 bases agree with TRBD2. The CDR3 loop reads CASRRAGANQETQYF. The CDR3 region has the DNA TGTGCCAGCAGACGAGCGGGGGCCAACCAAGAGACCCAGTACTTC.